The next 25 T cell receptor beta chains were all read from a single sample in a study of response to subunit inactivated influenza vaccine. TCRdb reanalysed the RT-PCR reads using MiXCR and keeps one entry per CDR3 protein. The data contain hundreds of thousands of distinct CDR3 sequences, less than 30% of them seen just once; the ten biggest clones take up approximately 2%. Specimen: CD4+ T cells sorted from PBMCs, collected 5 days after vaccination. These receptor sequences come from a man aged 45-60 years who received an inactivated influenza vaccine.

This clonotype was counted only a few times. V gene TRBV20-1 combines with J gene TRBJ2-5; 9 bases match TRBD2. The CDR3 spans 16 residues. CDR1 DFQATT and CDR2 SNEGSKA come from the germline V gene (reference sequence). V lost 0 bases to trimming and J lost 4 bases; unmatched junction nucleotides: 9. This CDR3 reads CSARDPAGGRIETQYF. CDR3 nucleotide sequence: TGCAGTGCTAGAGATCCGGCGGGAGGGCGGATAGAGACCCAGTACTTC.

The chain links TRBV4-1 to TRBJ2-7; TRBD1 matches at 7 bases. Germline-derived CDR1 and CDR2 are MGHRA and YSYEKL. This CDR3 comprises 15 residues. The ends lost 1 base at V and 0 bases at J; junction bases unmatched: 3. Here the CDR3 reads CASSQGTGLSYEQYF. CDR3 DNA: TGCGCCAGCAGCCAAGGGACAGGACTCTCCTACGAGCAGTACTTC.

The CDR3 sequence: CSASVAGKGDEQFF. CDR3 DNA: TGCAGTGCTAGTGTAGCGGGGAAAGGTGATGAGCAGTTCTTC. V is TRBV20-1 and J is TRBJ2-1; 8 bases agree with TRBD2. J was trimmed by 8 bases and V by 3 bases; bases with no gene match: 9. Germline CDR1 and CDR2: DFQATT and SNEGSKA (reference sequence). This CDR3 has 14 residues.

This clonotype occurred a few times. The CDR3 region is CASSPPRGTGELFF. CDR3 coding DNA: TGCGCCAGCAGCCCGCCTAGGGGGACCGGGGAGCTGTTTTTT. The chain carries TRBV5-1 and TRBJ2-2; D possibly corresponds to TRBD1 (6 bases). CDR1 is SGHRS, CDR2 YFSETQ, per germline. Trimming cost V 4 bases and J 5 bases, with 12 bases left between them. This CDR3 has 14 amino acids.

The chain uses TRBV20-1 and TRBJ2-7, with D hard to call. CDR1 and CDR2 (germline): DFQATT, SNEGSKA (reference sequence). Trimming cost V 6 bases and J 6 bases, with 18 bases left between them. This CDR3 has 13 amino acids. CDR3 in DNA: TGCAGTGCACTCCCGGGCAGCTTCGCCGAGCAGTACTTC. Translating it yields CSALPGSFAEQYF.

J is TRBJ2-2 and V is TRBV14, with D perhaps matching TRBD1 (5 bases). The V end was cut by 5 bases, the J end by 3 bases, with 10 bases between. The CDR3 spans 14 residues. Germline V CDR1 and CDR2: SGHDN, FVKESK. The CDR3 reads CASSVDTYTGELFF. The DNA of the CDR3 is TGTGCCAGCAGCGTGGACACTTACACCGGGGAGCTGTTTTTT.

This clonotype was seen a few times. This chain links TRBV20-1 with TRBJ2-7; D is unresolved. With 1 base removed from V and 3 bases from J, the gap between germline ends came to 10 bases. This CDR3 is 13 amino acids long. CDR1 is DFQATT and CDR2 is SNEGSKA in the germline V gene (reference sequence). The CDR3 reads CSARVGPGYEQYF. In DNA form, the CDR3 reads TGCAGTGCTAGAGTTGGACCGGGCTACGAGCAGTACTTC.

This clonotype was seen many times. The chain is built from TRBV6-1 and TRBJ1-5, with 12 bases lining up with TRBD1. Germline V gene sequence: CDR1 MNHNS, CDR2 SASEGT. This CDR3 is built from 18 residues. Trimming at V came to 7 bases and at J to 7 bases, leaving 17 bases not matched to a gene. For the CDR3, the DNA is TGTGCCAGCACCTCCGGGGACAGGGGGCAGGAGGGCAGCCAGCCCCAGCATTTT. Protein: CASTSGDRGQEGSQPQHF.

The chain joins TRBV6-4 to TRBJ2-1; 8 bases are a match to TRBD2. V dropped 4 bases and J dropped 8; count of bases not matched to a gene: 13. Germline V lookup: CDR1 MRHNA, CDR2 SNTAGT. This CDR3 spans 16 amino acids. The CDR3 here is CASSGSGREPFYEQFF. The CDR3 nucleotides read TGTGCCAGCAGTGGGAGCGGGAGAGAACCTTTCTATGAGCAGTTCTTC.

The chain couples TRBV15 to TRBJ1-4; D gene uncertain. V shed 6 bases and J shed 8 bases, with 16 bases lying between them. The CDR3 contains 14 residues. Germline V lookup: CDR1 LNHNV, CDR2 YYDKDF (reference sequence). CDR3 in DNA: TGTGCCACCAGGAACCCCCGATTCGGAGAAAAACTGTTTTTT. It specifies CATRNPRFGEKLFF.

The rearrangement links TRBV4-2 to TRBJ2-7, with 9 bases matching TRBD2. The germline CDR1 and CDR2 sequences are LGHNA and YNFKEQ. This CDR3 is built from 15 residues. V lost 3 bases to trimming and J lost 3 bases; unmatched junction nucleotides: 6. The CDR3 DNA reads TGTGCCAGCAGCCAGTCTAGCGGGGTGAACTACGAGCAGTACTTC. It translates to CASSQSSGVNYEQYF.

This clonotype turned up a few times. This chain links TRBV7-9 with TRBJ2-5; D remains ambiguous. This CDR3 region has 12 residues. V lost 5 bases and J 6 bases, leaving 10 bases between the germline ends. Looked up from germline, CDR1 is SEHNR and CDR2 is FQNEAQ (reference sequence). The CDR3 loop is CASSPTWKTQYF. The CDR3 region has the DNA TGTGCCAGCAGCCCTACTTGGAAGACCCAGTACTTC.

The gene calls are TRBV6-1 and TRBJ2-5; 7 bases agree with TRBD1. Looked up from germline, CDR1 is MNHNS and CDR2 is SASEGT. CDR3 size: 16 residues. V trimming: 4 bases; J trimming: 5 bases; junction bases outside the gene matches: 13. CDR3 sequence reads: CASSVPRVRGRETQYF. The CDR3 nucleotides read TGTGCCAGCAGTGTTCCCCGTGTGAGGGGGCGGGAGACCCAGTACTTC.

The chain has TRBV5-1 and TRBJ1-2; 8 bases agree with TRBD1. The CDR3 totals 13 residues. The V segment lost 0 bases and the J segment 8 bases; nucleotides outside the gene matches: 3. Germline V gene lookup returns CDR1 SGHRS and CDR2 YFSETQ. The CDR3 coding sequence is TGCGCCAGCAGCTTGGCCGACAGGGGCGGCTACACCTTC. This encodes CASSLADRGGYTF.

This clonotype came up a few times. CDR3 sequence: CASSPGRLAGAYEQYF. CDR3 coding DNA: TGTGCCAGCAGCCCGGGGAGACTAGCGGGAGCTTACGAGCAGTACTTC. The chain combines TRBV4-2 with TRBJ2-7; TRBD2 matches at 12 bases. The CDR3 contains 16 residues. Germline values: CDR1 LGHNA, CDR2 YNFKEQ. J was trimmed by 4 bases and V by 4 bases; bases with no gene match: 8.

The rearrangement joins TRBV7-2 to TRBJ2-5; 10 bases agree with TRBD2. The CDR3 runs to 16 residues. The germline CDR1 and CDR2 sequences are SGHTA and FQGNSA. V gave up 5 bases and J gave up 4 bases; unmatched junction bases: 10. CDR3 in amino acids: CASSHALSGRIETQYF. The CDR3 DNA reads TGTGCCAGCAGCCACGCCCTTAGCGGGAGGATAGAGACCCAGTACTTC.

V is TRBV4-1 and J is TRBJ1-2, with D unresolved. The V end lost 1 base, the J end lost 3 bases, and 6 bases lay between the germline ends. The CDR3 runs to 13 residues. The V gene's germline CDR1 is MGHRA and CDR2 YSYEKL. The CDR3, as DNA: TGCGCCAGCAGCCAAGTCGCAGACTATGGCTACACCTTC. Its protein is CASSQVADYGYTF.

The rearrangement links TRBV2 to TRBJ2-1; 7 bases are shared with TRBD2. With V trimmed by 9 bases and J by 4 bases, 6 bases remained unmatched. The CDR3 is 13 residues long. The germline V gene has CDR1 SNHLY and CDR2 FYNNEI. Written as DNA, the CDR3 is TGTGCCAGTTTCGGACTAGTGTACAATGAGCAGTTCTTC. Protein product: CASFGLVYNEQFF.

The CDR3 region is CASSLVVAIGDTQYF. The DNA for the CDR3 is TGTGCCAGCAGCTTAGTGGTAGCTATCGGGGATACGCAGTATTTT. The gene calls are TRBV7-2 and TRBJ2-3, with unresolved D. The V end lost 1 base, the J end lost 6 bases, and 14 bases lay between the germline ends. The CDR3 contains 15 residues. The germline gives CDR1 SGHTA, CDR2 FQGNSA.

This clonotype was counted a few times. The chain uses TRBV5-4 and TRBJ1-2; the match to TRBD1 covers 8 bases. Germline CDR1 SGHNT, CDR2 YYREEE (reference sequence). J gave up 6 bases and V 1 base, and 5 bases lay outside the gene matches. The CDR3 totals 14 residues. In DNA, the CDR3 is TGTGCCAGCAGCTTGACCGGGACAGGCGATGGCTACACCTTC. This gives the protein CASSLTGTGDGYTF.

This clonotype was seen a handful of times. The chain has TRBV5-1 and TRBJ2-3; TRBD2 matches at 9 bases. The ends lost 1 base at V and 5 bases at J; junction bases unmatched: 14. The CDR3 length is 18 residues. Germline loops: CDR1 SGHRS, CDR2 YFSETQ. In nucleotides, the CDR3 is TGCGCCAGCAGCTTGACAAGATCCGGGACTAGCAGGCGAGATACGCAGTATTTT. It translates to CASSLTRSGTSRRDTQYF.

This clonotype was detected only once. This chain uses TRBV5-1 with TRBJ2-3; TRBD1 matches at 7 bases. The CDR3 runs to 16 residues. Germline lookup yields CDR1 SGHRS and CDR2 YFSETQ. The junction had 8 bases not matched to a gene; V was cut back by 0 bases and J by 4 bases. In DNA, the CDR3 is TGCGCCAGCAGCTTGGGGGACAGCCCTCCCCCAGATACGCAGTATTTT. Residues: CASSLGDSPPPDTQYF.

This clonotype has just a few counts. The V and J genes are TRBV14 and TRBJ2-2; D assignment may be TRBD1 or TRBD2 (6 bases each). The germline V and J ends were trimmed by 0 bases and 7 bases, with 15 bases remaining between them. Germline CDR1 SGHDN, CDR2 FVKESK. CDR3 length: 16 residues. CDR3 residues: CASSQDWGAPGGELFF. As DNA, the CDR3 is TGTGCCAGCAGCCAAGATTGGGGGGCGCCAGGCGGGGAGCTGTTTTTT.

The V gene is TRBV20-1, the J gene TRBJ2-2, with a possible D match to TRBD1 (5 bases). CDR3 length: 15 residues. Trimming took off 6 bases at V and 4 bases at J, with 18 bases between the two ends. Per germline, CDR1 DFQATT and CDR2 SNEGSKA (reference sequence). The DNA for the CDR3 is TGCAGTGCCGCTGCTAGGGGCCGCCGCACCGGGGAGCTGTTTTTT. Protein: CSAAARGRRTGELFF.

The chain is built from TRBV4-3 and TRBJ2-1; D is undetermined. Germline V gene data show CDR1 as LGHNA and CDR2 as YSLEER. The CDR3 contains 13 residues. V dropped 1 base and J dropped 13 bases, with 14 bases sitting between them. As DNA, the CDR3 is TGCGCCAGCAGCCAAGGCACCTTCCCCCCCCAGTTCTTC. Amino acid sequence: CASSQGTFPPQFF.